These 29 T cell receptor beta chains share one sample of origin, sequenced in a study of blood T cell repertoires in COVID-19. This table comes from immunoSEQ multiplex PCR, and its TCRdb copy is limited to in-frame clones, with some not included. Of around 100,000 clones detected, more than 80% appear once; the ten largest clones hold over 4%. Sequencing was carried out using peripheral blood. The source is a woman aged 50 to 65 with acute or convalescent COVID-19.

The V and J genes are TRBV18 and TRBJ1-1; 7 bases line up with TRBD1. Germline V gene sequence: CDR1 KGHSH, CDR2 LQKENI. This CDR3 has 14 residues. V dropped 8 bases and J dropped 0; count of bases not matched to a gene: 6. The CDR3 sequence: CASLGTELNTEAFF. The CDR3 DNA sequence: TGTGCCAGCCTAGGGACAGAGTTGAACACTGAAGCTTTCTTT.

V and J are TRBV6-2 or TRBV6-3 and TRBJ2-7; D remains unclear. Trimming left V 6 bases short and J 6 bases short, with 12 bases between. The CDR3 totals 12 residues. From germline, CDR1 is MNHEY and CDR2 SVGEGT. Here the CDR3 reads CASSTKVGEQYF. DNA for the CDR3: TGTGCCAGCAGCACTAAGGTTGGCGAGCAGTACTTC.

This clone was detected only once. The chain is built from TRBV2 and TRBJ2-5; maybe TRBD1 (6 bases). The V gene lost 3 bases and the J gene lost 3 bases, with 14 bases spanning the gap. Germline V gene lookup returns CDR1 SNHLY and CDR2 FYNNEI. The CDR3 sequence is 15 residues long. DNA for the CDR3: TGTGCCAGCAGTGAGGGGGCAGGGCGGGAAGAGACCCAGTACTTC. Its translation: CASSEGAGREETQYF. Combining the CDR3 with reference TRBV2 and TRBJ2-5 gives the whole variable domain EPEVTQTPSHQVTQMGQEVILRCVPISNHLYFYWYRQILGQKVEFLVSFYNNEISEKSEIFDDQFSVERPDGSNFTLKIRSTKLEDSAMYFCASSEGAGREETQYFGPGTRLLVL.

The chain carries TRBV5-6 and TRBJ2-5; D may be TRBD1 (6 bases). V lost 0 bases, J lost 3 bases, and 12 bases lay in between. CDR1 and CDR2 from the germline V gene are SGHDT and YYEEEE. CDR3 length equals 15 residues. CDR3 protein: CASSLAQGTKETQYF. DNA of the CDR3: TGTGCCAGCAGCTTGGCACAGGGAACCAAAGAGACCCAGTACTTC.

The chain has TRBV28 and TRBJ2-7; possible D gene TRBD2, 6 bases. V was cut by 4 bases and J by 0 bases, with 7 bases left in between. Germline loops: CDR1 MDHEN, CDR2 SYDVKM. The CDR3 is 13 amino acids. The CDR3 DNA reads as TGTGCCAGCAGTTGGGGAGGCTCCTACGAGCAGTACTTC. Amino acid sequence: CASSWGGSYEQYF.

V usage is TRBV7-9 and J usage is TRBJ1-4; tentative D call: TRBD1 (5 bases). Trimming stripped 5 bases from V and 8 bases from J, with 18 bases between. Germline assignment: CDR1 SEHNR and CDR2 FQNEAQ (reference sequence). The CDR3 runs to 15 residues. The CDR3 nucleotides are TGTGCCAGCAGCCGAACTGGGACGGGAGGGGAAAAACTGTTTTTT. Translating gives CASSRTGTGGEKLFF. Full variable domain (rest looked up from reference TRBV7-9 and TRBJ1-4): DTGVSQNPRHKITKRGQNVTFRCDPISEHNRLYWYRQTLGQGPEFLTYFQNEAQLEKSRLLSDRFSAERPKGSFSTLEIQRTEQGDSAMYLCASSRTGTGGEKLFFGSGTQLSVL.

The gene calls are TRBV5-6 and TRBJ1-5; D may be TRBD1 (6 bases). Between the trimmed V and J ends, which lost 7 bases and 1 base, there was a span of 12 bases. Germline CDR1 SGHDT, CDR2 YYEEEE. The CDR3 extends over 14 amino acids. In DNA, the CDR3 is TGTGCCAGCGGTCCGGACAGCAGCAATCAGCCCCAGCATTTT. This gives the protein CASGPDSSNQPQHF.

The rearrangement uses TRBV19 and TRBJ2-3, with TRBD2 matching over 7 bases. J was trimmed by 2 bases and V by 5 bases; bases with no gene match: 10. The CDR3 contains 16 residues. CDR1 is LNHDA and CDR2 is SQIVND in the germline V gene (reference sequence). CDR3 protein: CASSSGTNRITDTQYF. The CDR3 DNA reads as TGTGCCAGTAGTTCAGGGACTAACCGGATCACAGATACGCAGTATTTT. Supplemented by reference TRBV19 and TRBJ2-3, the full variable domain reads DGGITQSPKYLFRKEGQNVTLSCEQNLNHDAMYWYRQDPGQGLRLIYYSQIVNDFQKGDIAEGYSVSREKKESFPLTVTSAQKNPTAFYLCASSSGTNRITDTQYFGPGTRLTVL.

The DNA of the CDR3 is TGCGCCAGCAGCCTATCGACCTGGGACAGGATATATGGCTACACCTTC. It is translated as CASSLSTWDRIYGYTF. The J gene is TRBJ1-2, the V gene TRBV5-1, with 8 bases identical to TRBD1. CDR1 SGHRS and CDR2 YFSETQ come from the germline V gene. CDR3 length equals 16 residues. The V gene end was trimmed by 4 bases and the J gene end by 5 bases; junction bases not matched to a gene: 13. The complete variable domain, with remaining parts taken from reference TRBV5-1 and TRBJ1-2, reads KAGVTQTPRYLIKTRGQQVTLSCSPISGHRSVSWYQQTPGQGLQFLFEYFSETQRNKGNFPGRFSGRQFSNSRSEMNVSTLELGDSALYLCASSLSTWDRIYGYTFGSGTRLTVV.

This clone showed up just once. The genes are TRBV7-9 and TRBJ2-5, with D uncertain. The V gene's germline CDR1 is SEHNR and CDR2 FQNEAQ (reference sequence). V lost 0 bases and J lost 0, with 5 bases in between. This CDR3 region has 14 residues. The CDR3 nucleotides read TGTGCCAGCAGCTTAGCGGCCTACCAAGAGACCCAGTACTTC. Protein sequence: CASSLAAYQETQYF.

The DNA of the CDR3 is TGCGCCAGCAGCCAGGGACTAGCGGGGCGAAACCAAGAGACCCAGTACTTC. Translation: CASSQGLAGRNQETQYF. This chain joins TRBV5-1 and TRBJ2-5, with 13 bases matching TRBD2. The CDR3 length is 17 residues. The germline V gene encodes CDR1 SGHRS and CDR2 YFSETQ. V lost 4 bases, J lost 0 bases, and 6 bases stayed unmatched.

This clone is a singleton in its sample. The chain combines TRBV4-1 with TRBJ1-1; perhaps TRBD1 as D (5 bases). Between the trimmed V and J ends, which lost 1 base and 3 bases, there was a span of 18 bases. This CDR3 has 17 residues. Germline V gene sequence: CDR1 MGHRA, CDR2 YSYEKL. The CDR3 DNA follows: TGCGCCAGCAGCCAAGGGGAAAGGGGCTCTGCGGACACTGAAGCTTTCTTT. Its protein product is CASSQGERGSADTEAFF.

The V call is TRBV7-9, the J call TRBJ1-1; D may be TRBD1 (6 bases). The CDR3 runs 13 residues. V lost 4 bases and J 0 bases, leaving 6 bases between the germline ends. The germline CDR1 and CDR2 sequences are SEHNR and FQNEAQ (reference sequence). CDR3 nucleotide sequence: TGTGCCAGCAGCTGGACAGTGAACACTGAAGCTTTCTTT. This translates into CASSWTVNTEAFF.

CDR3: CASSLGDRDRYEQYF. In DNA, the CDR3 is TGTGCCAGCAGCTTAGGAGACCGGGATCGGTACGAGCAGTACTTC. The chain carries TRBV7-2 and TRBJ2-7, with D possibly matching TRBD2 (5 bases). Trimming left V 1 base short and J 4 bases short, with 14 bases between. The CDR3 runs to 15 residues. The germline gives CDR1 SGHTA, CDR2 FQGNSA.

The chain carries TRBV11-3 and TRBJ2-2; 9 bases align to TRBD2. The germline V gene has CDR1 SGHNT and CDR2 YENEEA. The CDR3 runs to 17 residues. J gave up 0 bases and V 5 bases, and 7 bases lay outside the gene matches. This CDR3 reads CASSSPSSGTNTGELFF. DNA for the CDR3: TGTGCCAGCAGCAGCCCATCTAGCGGGACGAACACCGGGGAGCTGTTTTTT. The complete variable domain, with remaining parts taken from reference TRBV11-3 and TRBJ2-2, reads EAGVVQSPRYKIIEKKQPVAFWCNPISGHNTLYWYLQNLGQGPELLIRYENEEAVDDSQLPKDRFSAERLKGVDSTLKIQPAELGDSAVYLCASSSPSSGTNTGELFFGEGSRLTVL.

The chain carries TRBV28 and TRBJ2-3; D might be TRBD1 (5 bases). V was clipped by 8 bases and J by 2 bases, with 14 bases between them. Per the germline V gene, CDR1 is MDHEN and CDR2 is SYDVKM. CDR3 size: 14 residues. CDR3 coding DNA: TGTGCCAGCTCAGGGTCAAGAAACACAGATACGCAGTATTTT. Translated: CASSGSRNTDTQYF.

The chain joins TRBV6-5 to TRBJ2-1; D perhaps matches TRBD2 (6 bases). There are 13 residues in the CDR3. With 8 bases removed from V and 7 bases from J, the gap between germline ends came to 15 bases. Germline loops: CDR1 MNHEY, CDR2 SVGAGI. The CDR3 DNA reads as TGTGCCAGCTCGACTAGAACGGAGAATGAGCAGTTCTTC. It translates to CASSTRTENEQFF.

The V call is TRBV2, the J call TRBJ2-1; the match to TRBD1 covers 9 bases. The CDR3 contains 12 residues. Germline lookup yields CDR1 SNHLY and CDR2 FYNNEI. V lost 7 bases and J lost 7; bases outside the gene matches: 2. The CDR3 region has the DNA TGTGCCAGCAATGGACAGGGGAATGAGCAGTTCTTC. Translating it yields CASNGQGNEQFF.

V usage is TRBV5-4 and J usage is TRBJ2-1; no definite D call. Trimming took 6 bases from V and 6 from J, leaving 13 bases between them. Germline CDR1 is SGHNT and CDR2 is YYREEE (reference sequence). CDR3 length equals 13 residues. The chain's CDR3 is CASNLLTGNEQFF. The CDR3 DNA sequence: TGTGCCAGCAACCTATTGACGGGCAATGAGCAGTTCTTC.

J is TRBJ1-5 and V is TRBV7-9, with D possibly TRBD1 on 5 matching bases. The CDR3 is 16 residues long. Trimming pared 1 base from V and 4 bases from J, leaving 14 bases between. Germline loops: CDR1 SEHNR, CDR2 FQNEAQ (reference sequence). CDR3 residues: CASSLGLPKGNQPQHF. The DNA of the CDR3 is TGTGCCAGCAGCTTAGGACTCCCAAAGGGGAATCAGCCCCAGCATTTT.

The chain employs TRBV5-5 and TRBJ1-1, with a possible D match to TRBD1 (6 bases). The germline V gene encodes CDR1 SGHKS and CDR2 YYEKEE (reference sequence). CDR3 size: 15 residues. Trimming stripped 5 bases from V and 4 bases from J, with 18 bases between. The CDR3 region is CASSLLGGWGTEAFF. The CDR3 DNA is TGTGCCAGCAGTCTATTAGGGGGATGGGGCACTGAAGCTTTCTTT.

This rearrangement joins TRBV4-3 to TRBJ2-2; no clear D gene. The CDR3 contains 15 residues. V dropped 0 bases and J dropped 4 bases, with 9 bases sitting between them. In germline, CDR1 is LGHNA, CDR2 YSLEER. The chain's CDR3 is CASSQEAGFTGELFF. In DNA form, the CDR3 reads TGCGCCAGCAGCCAAGAAGCAGGATTCACCGGGGAGCTGTTTTTT.

The chain joins TRBV5-1 to TRBJ2-1, with 8 bases aligning to TRBD1. CDR3 length: 16 residues. Per germline, CDR1 SGHRS and CDR2 YFSETQ. V lost 1 base and J lost 7; bases outside the gene matches: 10. CDR3 DNA: TGCGCCAGCAGCTTGCCACAGGGGGGAACTTTGAATGAGCAGTTCTTC. Encoded protein: CASSLPQGGTLNEQFF.

The chain recombines TRBV5-1 with TRBJ1-1, with D perhaps TRBD1 (6 bases). The CDR3 runs 16 residues. Germline CDR1 is SGHRS and CDR2 is YFSETQ. V was cut by 5 bases and J by 1 base, with 18 bases left in between. This chain's CDR3 is CASRRQGPRENTEAFF. CDR3 bases: TGCGCCAGCAGAAGGCAGGGGCCCAGAGAGAACACTGAAGCTTTCTTT.

The count of this clone is one. V and J are TRBV27 and TRBJ2-7, with 11 bases that match TRBD2. V dropped 6 bases and J dropped 6; count of bases not matched to a gene: 7. The germline CDR1 and CDR2 sequences are MNHEY and SMNVEV (reference sequence). The CDR3 runs to 14 residues. The CDR3 DNA reads TGTGCCAGCAGGGTACTAGCGGGAGACCCCGAGCAGTACTTC. Translated: CASRVLAGDPEQYF.

This clone was detected a few times. The V call is TRBV7-2, the J call TRBJ1-1; 8 bases align to TRBD1. Trimming at V came to 3 bases and at J to 7 bases, leaving 10 bases not matched to a gene. The CDR3 is 15 amino acids. Germline V CDR1 and CDR2: SGHTA, FQGNSA. The CDR3: CASSFGQGQGLEAFF. CDR3 coding DNA: TGTGCCAGCAGCTTCGGACAGGGCCAAGGGCTTGAAGCTTTCTTT.

This sequence joins TRBV10-1 and TRBJ1-2, with D uncertain. V was pared by 2 bases and J by 3 bases, with 7 bases between. CDR1 WNHNN and CDR2 SYGVQD come from the germline V gene (reference sequence). The CDR3 has 13 residues. The CDR3 DNA sequence: TGCGCCAGCAGTGAGGCGGCGGACTATGGCTACACCTTC. Translation gives CASSEAADYGYTF.

The table lists this clone with a count of one. This chain links TRBV7-3 with TRBJ2-6; possibly TRBD1 for D (5 bases). Germline-derived CDR1 and CDR2 are SGHTA and FQGTGA. Trimming stripped 4 bases from V and 0 bases from J, with 13 bases between. The CDR3 loop spans 17 amino acids. CDR3 region: CASSSTGFSSGANVLTF. CDR3 DNA sequence: TGTGCCAGCAGCTCCACAGGTTTCAGCTCTGGGGCCAACGTCCTGACTTTC.

V usage is TRBV10-3 and J usage is TRBJ2-3, with 10 bases identical to TRBD2. The CDR3 is 15 residues long. The germline gives CDR1 ENHRY, CDR2 SYGVKD. The V segment lost 5 bases and the J segment 6 bases; nucleotides outside the gene matches: 8. The CDR3 loop reads CAISRTSGNWDTQYF. CDR3 nucleotide sequence: TGTGCCATCAGTCGGACTAGCGGTAATTGGGATACGCAGTATTTT.